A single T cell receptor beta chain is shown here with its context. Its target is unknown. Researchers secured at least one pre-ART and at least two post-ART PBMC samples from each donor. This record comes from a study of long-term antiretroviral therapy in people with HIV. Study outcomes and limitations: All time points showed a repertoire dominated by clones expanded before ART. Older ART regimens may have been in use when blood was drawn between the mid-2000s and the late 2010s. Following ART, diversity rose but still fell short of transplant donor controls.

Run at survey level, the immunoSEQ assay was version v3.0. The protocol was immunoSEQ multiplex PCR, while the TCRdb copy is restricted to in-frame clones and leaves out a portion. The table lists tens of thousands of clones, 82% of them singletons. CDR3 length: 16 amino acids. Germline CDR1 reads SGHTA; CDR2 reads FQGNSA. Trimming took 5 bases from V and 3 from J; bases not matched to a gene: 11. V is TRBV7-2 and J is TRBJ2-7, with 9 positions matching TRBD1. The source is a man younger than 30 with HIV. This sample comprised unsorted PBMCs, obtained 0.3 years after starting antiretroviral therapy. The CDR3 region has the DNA TGTGCCAGCAGCCCCGGGACAGGGTTTGGGGACTACGAGCAGTACTTC. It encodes CASSPGTGFGDYEQYF.